This T cell receptor (beta chain) was sequenced during a study of PD-1 blockade in mismatch repair-deficient tumors. This clone showed up just a few times. V shed 0 bases and J shed 3 bases, with 10 bases lying between them. This CDR3 comprises 14 residues. Germline loops: CDR1 SGHNT, CDR2 YYREEE (reference sequence). Measured with immunoSEQ multiplex PCR; TCRdb has only the in-frame clones, and not every one. The repertoire holds about 79,000 clones, with 80% to 90% as singletons. TCR sequencing covered a few patients who responded to pembrolizumab. The sequence came from an adult with mismatch repair-deficient cancer. Sample: peripheral blood, taken 44 weeks after starting pembrolizumab. The V call is TRBV5-4, the J call TRBJ2-7; D is perhaps TRBD2 (6 bases). CDR3 amino acids: CASSLAGVGYEQYF. In DNA, the CDR3 is TGTGCCAGCAGCTTGGCGGGAGTGGGCTACGAGCAGTACTTC. Variable domain in full (rest from reference TRBV5-4 and TRBJ2-7): ETGVTQSPTHLIKTRGQQVTLRCSSQSGHNTVSWYQQALGQGPQFIFQYYREEENGRGNFPPRFSGLQFPNYSSELNVNALELDDSALYLCASSLAGVGYEQYFGPGTRLTVT.